The clone carrying this T cell receptor (beta chain) is medium-sized. Its antigen remains unknown. These data belong to a study of T cell responses to AZD1222 COVID-19 vaccine. General study points: Two AZD1222 doses significantly raised spike-specific TCR breadth and depth over controls. Vaccine-associated CD4 TCRs ranged over spike, dominating at 160-218 and 743-854. Females made up more of the donors, who were largely white British, and clonal diversity may have come out too low.

Assay used: immunoSEQ multiplex PCR; TCRdb lists only in-frame clones, some missing. The data hold approximately 140,000 clones, with just over 90% observed a single time. This CDR3 comprises 15 residues. V dropped 2 bases and J dropped 2; count of bases not matched to a gene: 0. CDR1 is MNHNS, CDR2 SASEGT, per germline. The chain couples TRBV6-1 to TRBJ2-5, with TRBD2 matching 12 bases. Sample: peripheral blood, taken on day 0 of MenACWY control vaccination. The sequence was collected from an adult in good health. CDR3 residues: CASSELAGGQETQYF. The CDR3 nucleotides are TGTGCCAGCAGTGAACTAGCGGGGGGGCAAGAGACCCAGTACTTC.